These 32 T cell receptor beta chains were all obtained from the same sample, sequenced in a study of T cells in Graves' hyperthyroidism and ophthalmopathy. Researchers took RNA transcripts and amplified the TCR beta CDR3 regions from them. First-round RT-PCR targeting the TCR CDR3 was performed with the HTBI primer set. Using its own MiXCR run on the multiplex PCR reads, TCRdb lists one record per CDR3 protein. The repertoire has 340,000 or so distinct CDR3 sequences, around 16% of them found once; the top ten carry 33%. Sequences were obtained from blood. These receptors were obtained from a man aged 30-40 years with Graves' hyperthyroidism.

This clonotype was seen many times. V and J are TRBV5-6 and TRBJ2-3; a weak D match, TRBD1 (6 bases). CDR3 length equals 13 residues. Germline assignment: CDR1 SGHDT and CDR2 YYEEEE. Trimming took 6 bases from V and 3 from J, leaving 11 bases between them. The CDR3 sequence is CASTGQLTDTQYF. The CDR3 nucleotides read TGTGCCAGCACCGGACAGTTAACAGATACGCAGTATTTT.

This chain connects TRBV15 to TRBJ1-1; D is unresolved. CDR1 and CDR2 (germline): LNHNV, YYDKDF (reference sequence). The CDR3 has 15 residues. Trimming left V 0 bases short and J 1 base short, with 9 bases between. The DNA for the CDR3 is TGTGCCACCAGCAGAGATCCCACACCGAACACTGAAGCTTTCTTT. It codes for CATSRDPTPNTEAFF.

Ten or more counts support this clonotype. CDR3 protein: CASSPTGPHGGYTF. In DNA form, the CDR3 reads TGTGCCAGCAGCCCGACAGGGCCACACGGAGGCTACACCTTC. The V and J genes are TRBV5-6 and TRBJ1-2; 7 bases are a match to TRBD1. V trimming: 4 bases; J trimming: 8 bases; junction bases outside the gene matches: 11. The CDR3 is 14 residues long. In germline, CDR1 is SGHDT, CDR2 YYEEEE.

This clonotype appeared many times. The genes are TRBV20-1 and TRBJ2-5; D is perhaps TRBD1 (5 bases). Germline values: CDR1 DFQATT, CDR2 SNEGSKA (reference sequence). CDR3 length: 14 amino acids. The V end was cut by 1 base, the J end by 5 bases, with 14 bases between. The CDR3 region is CSARVGAVWETQYF. The CDR3 bases are TGCAGTGCTAGAGTAGGGGCTGTCTGGGAGACCCAGTACTTC.

The chain carries TRBV7-9 and TRBJ2-1, with 12 nucleotides matching TRBD2. The CDR3 is made up of 13 amino acids. J was trimmed by 14 bases and V by 5 bases; bases with no gene match: 7. Germline V gives CDR1 SEHNR, CDR2 FQNEAQ (reference sequence). The CDR3: CASSPLAGGLEFF. CDR3 bases: TGTGCCAGCAGCCCCCTAGCGGGAGGGCTGGAGTTCTTC. Full variable domain (outside the CDR3, taken from reference TRBV7-9 and TRBJ2-1): DTGVSQNPRHKITKRGQNVTFRCDPISEHNRLYWYRQTLGQGPEFLTYFQNEAQLEKSRLLSDRFSAERPKGSFSTLEIQRTEQGDSAMYLCASSPLAGGLEFFGPGTRLTVL.

This clonotype occurred many times. The J gene is TRBJ1-2, the V gene TRBV6-1; tentative D call: TRBD1 (6 bases). Trimming removed 5 bases at V and 8 bases at J, with 18 bases between. The CDR3 length is 14 residues. CDR1 and CDR2 (germline): MNHNS, SASEGT. CDR3 residues: CASSMPGALGGYTF. CDR3 coding DNA: TGTGCCAGCAGTATGCCGGGGGCACTCGGCGGCTACACCTTC.

There are a few counts of this clonotype. The rearrangement uses TRBV15 and TRBJ1-5; a possible D gene is TRBD1 (6 bases). Germline V gene sequence: CDR1 LNHNV, CDR2 YYDKDF (reference sequence). V was pared by 3 bases and J by 2 bases, with 20 bases between. The CDR3 contains 18 residues. The CDR3 sequence is CATSSRDTLYWGNQPQHF. The CDR3 bases are TGTGCCACCAGCAGCCGGGACACCCTTTATTGGGGCAATCAGCCCCAGCATTTT.

The table lists this clonotype with many counts. The chain uses TRBV20-1 and TRBJ2-5; D not resolved. The CDR3 consists of 12 residues. The germline V gene encodes CDR1 DFQATT and CDR2 SNEGSKA (reference sequence). V lost 3 bases and J lost 5, with 10 bases in between. CDR3 protein: CSASPKKETQYF. For the CDR3, the DNA is TGCAGTGCTAGTCCAAAAAAGGAGACCCAGTACTTC.

J is TRBJ2-1 and V is TRBV30; 8 bases align to TRBD2. V trimming: 2 bases; J trimming: 5 bases; junction bases outside the gene matches: 5. This CDR3 comprises 14 residues. The germline gives CDR1 GTSNPN, CDR2 SVGIG (reference sequence). The CDR3 coding sequence is TGTGCCTGGAGTCAGGCGGGAGGCGACAATGAGCAGTTCTTC. Amino acids: CAWSQAGGDNEQFF. Combining the CDR3 with reference TRBV30 and TRBJ2-1 gives the whole variable domain SQTIHQWPATLVQPVGSPLSLECTVEGTSNPNLYWYRQAAGRGLQLLFYSVGIGQISSEVPQNLSASRPQDRQFILSSKKLLLSDSGFYLCAWSQAGGDNEQFFGPGTRLTVL.

This clonotype came up many times. The chain joins TRBV18 to TRBJ1-1; perhaps TRBD1 as D (6 bases). Germline CDR1 reads KGHSH; CDR2 reads LQKENI. V was clipped by 1 base and J by 11 bases, with 20 bases between them. The CDR3 has 15 residues. CDR3 coding DNA: TGTGCCAGCTCACCACAATCGGACAGCGGTGCGGGTGCTTTCTTT. Translation: CASSPQSDSGAGAFF.

This clonotype has just a few counts. CDR3 loop: CSSLRGAGMNTEAFF. CDR3 DNA: TGCAGCTCTCTGAGGGGGGCAGGCATGAACACTGAAGCTTTCTTT. V and J are TRBV29-1 and TRBJ1-1; a possible D gene is TRBD1 (6 bases). The CDR3 sequence is 15 residues long. The ends were cut back, 8 bases at V and 0 bases at J, with 19 bases in the middle. Germline CDR1 is SQVTM and CDR2 is ANQGSEA. Using reference TRBV29-1 and TRBJ1-1 for the parts outside the CDR3, the full variable domain is SAVISQKPSRDICQRGTSLTIQCQVDSQVTMMFWYRQQPGQSLTLIATANQGSEATYESGFVIDKFPISRPNLTFSTLTVSNMSPEDSSIYLCSSLRGAGMNTEAFFGQGTRLTVV.

This clonotype was counted many times. This sequence joins TRBV11-3 and TRBJ2-7, with a tentative D call TRBD2 (5 bases). Per the germline V gene, CDR1 is SGHNT and CDR2 is YENEEA. The CDR3 is 15 amino acids. Trimming removed 5 bases from V and 9 bases from J, with 23 bases in between. The CDR3 protein is CASSVKAVALDGQYF. The CDR3 region has the DNA TGTGCCAGCAGCGTCAAAGCGGTGGCCCTTGATGGGCAGTACTTC.

This clonotype was observed a handful of times. The chain links TRBV7-6 to TRBJ2-7, with TRBD1 matching 7 bases. Per germline, CDR1 SGHVS and CDR2 FNYEAQ. There are 16 residues in the CDR3. The J segment lost 2 bases and the V segment lost 1 base, leaving 8 bases of the junction unmatched. The CDR3 is CASSLGKGTAAYEQYF. The CDR3 DNA follows: TGTGCCAGCAGCTTAGGAAAGGGGACAGCCGCCTACGAGCAGTACTTC.

This clonotype was seen ten or more times. The gene calls are TRBV7-9 and TRBJ2-7; D is unclear. The CDR3 consists of 13 residues. Germline V lookup: CDR1 SEHNR, CDR2 FQNEAQ (reference sequence). V lost 6 bases to trimming and J lost 0 bases, with 9 bases between them. DNA of the CDR3: TGTGCCAGCAGACCAACAGCCTCCTACGAGCAGTACTTC. Protein sequence: CASRPTASYEQYF. Full variable domain (rest looked up from reference TRBV7-9 and TRBJ2-7): DTGVSQNPRHKITKRGQNVTFRCDPISEHNRLYWYRQTLGQGPEFLTYFQNEAQLEKSRLLSDRFSAERPKGSFSTLEIQRTEQGDSAMYLCASRPTASYEQYFGPGTRLTVT.

This clonotype was found many times. The rearrangement links TRBV20-1 to TRBJ2-5; 9 bases map to TRBD2. With 4 bases clipped from V and 4 bases from J, the junction kept 4 bases outside the gene matches. This CDR3 is built from 13 residues. The germline V gene has CDR1 DFQATT and CDR2 SNEGSKA (reference sequence). CDR3 sequence: CSAKTSGVETQYF. The CDR3 bases are TGCAGTGCTAAGACTAGCGGCGTAGAGACCCAGTACTTC.

This clonotype was found many times. The V gene is TRBV18, the J gene TRBJ2-7, with 14 bases aligning to TRBD2. Germline assignment: CDR1 KGHSH and CDR2 LQKENI. J lost 7 bases, V lost 4 bases, and 6 bases had no gene match. CDR3 length: 15 residues. The CDR3 spells CASSQGLAGEIEQYF. The CDR3 DNA reads as TGTGCCAGCTCACAGGGACTAGCGGGAGAGATTGAGCAGTACTTC.

This clonotype was observed at least ten times. No DNA is shown, since the ends of the CDR3 on it are uncertain; the CDR3 is the one TCRdb lists. The chain is built from TRBV6-1 and TRBJ1-4. Germline values: CDR1 MNHNS, CDR2 SASEGT. The CDR3 extends over 16 residues, inclusive of both ends. The CDR3: CASSEVFQMSNEKLFF.

In this sample, this clonotype turned up many times. This chain connects TRBV10-1 to TRBJ2-3; maybe TRBD2 (6 bases). Germline V lookup: CDR1 WNHNN, CDR2 SYGVQD (reference sequence). This CDR3 region has 16 residues. Trimming pared 0 bases from V and 6 bases from J, leaving 16 bases between. In DNA form, the CDR3 reads TGCGCCAGCAGTGAGTCGGGAGGCGGCCCGAGGGATACGCAGTATTTT. It codes for CASSESGGGPRDTQYF.

This clonotype was observed many times. The chain links TRBV2 to TRBJ2-2; D is perhaps TRBD2 (5 bases). The CDR3 contains 13 residues. CDR1 and CDR2 (germline): SNHLY, FYNNEI. V was trimmed by 4 bases and J by 6 bases, leaving 9 bases between them. The CDR3 region is CASSAGSAGELFF. CDR3 bases: TGTGCCAGCAGTGCGGGAAGCGCCGGGGAGCTGTTTTTT.

The rearrangement links TRBV12-3 or TRBV12-4 to TRBJ2-2, with TRBD1 matching over 10 bases. The length of the CDR3 is 15 residues. V shed 6 bases, J shed 6 bases, and the junction held 7 bases outside the gene matches. CDR3 in DNA: TGTGCCAGCAGAAGACCGGGACAGGGGCCCGGGGAGCTGTTTTTT. Its translation is CASRRPGQGPGELFF.

The table lists this clonotype with many counts. The V and J genes are TRBV3-1 and TRBJ1-2, with 7 bases that match TRBD1. The CDR3 extends over 14 amino acids. The germline V gene has CDR1 LGHDT and CDR2 YNNKEL (reference sequence). Unmatched junction bases numbered 5, after V lost 5 bases and J lost 2 bases. CDR3 amino acids: CASSTGTENYGYTF. The DNA of the CDR3 is TGTGCCAGCAGCACCGGGACAGAGAACTATGGCTACACCTTC.

This clonotype came up many times. V gene TRBV12-3 or TRBV12-4 combines with J gene TRBJ1-1; D gene ambiguous. The CDR3 contains 12 residues. The V gene lost 5 bases and the J gene lost 2 bases, with 6 bases spanning the gap. This CDR3 reads CASSDINTEAFF. The CDR3 coding sequence is TGTGCCAGCAGTGATATAAACACTGAAGCTTTCTTT.

This clonotype was seen more than once but under ten times. The J gene is TRBJ2-2, the V gene TRBV18; D might be TRBD2 (5 bases). There are 16 residues in the CDR3. V lost 4 bases, J lost 2 bases, and 14 bases lay in between. From germline, CDR1 is KGHSH and CDR2 LQKENI. CDR3 coding DNA: TGTGCCAGCTCACGTCAATCCGGGATCAACACCGGGGAGCTGTTTTTT. This translates into CASSRQSGINTGELFF.

A word on this clonotype: A much larger clone lies one base from this, so it may be a read error. The V gene is TRBV11-2, the J gene TRBJ2-3; D is perhaps TRBD1 (6 bases). Germline assignment: CDR1 SGHAT and CDR2 FQNNGV. This CDR3 comprises 16 residues. V lost 4 bases and J 7 bases, leaving 21 bases between the germline ends. The CDR3 loop is CASSSVTGGLGHTQYF. Written as DNA, the CDR3 is TGTGCCAGCAGCTCCGTGACAGGAGGATTGGGACATACGCAGTATTTT.

This clonotype was picked up many times. V usage is TRBV11-3 and J usage is TRBJ2-1; 9 bases match TRBD1. This CDR3 has 15 amino acids. Unmatched junction bases numbered 13, after V lost 4 bases and J lost 12 bases. Germline V gene data show CDR1 as SGHNT and CDR2 as YENEEA. The CDR3 sequence is CASSSGQGWLIRQFF. The CDR3, as DNA: TGTGCCAGCAGCTCGGGACAGGGCTGGCTTATCCGGCAGTTCTTC.

This clonotype has a handful of counts. The CDR3 region has the DNA TGTGCCAGTAGAACGGGGCTGGCGGGCAATCAGCCCCAGCATTTT. Protein: CASRTGLAGNQPQHF. V and J are TRBV19 and TRBJ1-5; D is possibly TRBD1 (5 bases). V lost 6 bases, J lost 2 bases, and 14 bases lay in between. The CDR3 consists of 15 residues. CDR1 and CDR2 (germline): LNHDA, SQIVND (reference sequence).

This clonotype was detected ten times or more. This chain uses TRBV12-3 or TRBV12-4 with TRBJ1-6, with D possibly TRBD1 on 6 matching bases. This CDR3 contains 14 residues. V lost 6 bases and J lost 9, with 15 bases in between. The CDR3 DNA reads TGTGCCAGCAGCCCTCGGGTAGGGGGTTCACCCCTCCACTTT. Amino acid sequence: CASSPRVGGSPLHF.

This clonotype was picked up many times. The rearrangement joins TRBV28 to TRBJ2-1; TRBD2 agrees at 7 bases. V was clipped by 5 bases and J by 9 bases; unmatched bases: 16. This CDR3 comprises 16 residues. CDR1 and CDR2 from the germline V gene are MDHEN and SYDVKM. The CDR3 DNA is TGTGCCAGCAGTCCAATCGGGGGAGGGGACGTGAGTGAGCAGTTCTTC. Residues: CASSPIGGGDVSEQFF.

CDR3 amino acids: CSAISGGVSYEQYF. The DNA of the CDR3 is TGCAGTGCAATTTCAGGGGGTGTCTCCTACGAGCAGTACTTC. The chain is built from TRBV20-1 and TRBJ2-7; 7 bases align to TRBD1. There are 14 residues in the CDR3. The trim removed 6 bases at V and 0 bases at J, leaving 8 bases unmatched. Germline V gene sequence: CDR1 DFQATT, CDR2 SNEGSKA (reference sequence).

This clonotype was observed many times. The chain carries TRBV11-2 and TRBJ2-7; the D gene could be TRBD1 or TRBD2 (5 bases each). Deletions cut 6 bases from V and 4 bases from J, with 19 bases between. The CDR3 runs 15 residues. Germline CDR1 and CDR2: SGHAT and FQNNGV. This CDR3 is CASRLTTGTKYEQYF. The CDR3 nucleotides read TGTGCCAGCAGGCTCACGACCGGGACCAAATACGAGCAGTACTTC.

This clonotype was seen repeatedly, ten times or more. This rearrangement joins TRBV6-6 to TRBJ2-7, with 7 bases lining up with TRBD2. The CDR3 contains 15 residues. Germline lookup yields CDR1 MNHNY and CDR2 SVGAGI (reference sequence). After removal of 0 bases from V and 3 bases from J, the junction contained 5 bases not matched to a gene. CDR3: CASSYSGEGNYEQYF. Written as DNA, the CDR3 is TGTGCCAGCAGTTACTCTGGGGAGGGGAACTACGAGCAGTACTTC.

This clonotype showed up just a few times. The chain carries TRBV29-1 and TRBJ2-2; D gene ambiguous. The CDR3 loop spans 13 amino acids. Germline loops: CDR1 SQVTM, CDR2 ANQGSEA. V lost 2 bases, J lost 3 bases, and 7 bases lay in between. The CDR3 DNA follows: TGCAGCGTTGAACGGGCGTACACCGGGGAGCTGTTTTTT. Amino acid sequence: CSVERAYTGELFF.